The clone carrying this T cell receptor beta chain was detected many times. Its matching antigen is unknown. The CDR3 extends over 12 amino acids. V dropped 4 bases and J dropped 5 bases, with 8 bases sitting between them. This sample was included in a study of T-cell memory formation after mild COVID-19. Findings and limits, study-wide: Some responding clones appeared in pre-infection memory, suggesting cross-reactive memory joined.

MiXCR, applied by TCRdb to the 5' RACE reads, yields one record per CDR3 protein. The sample holds about 560,000 distinct CDR3 sequences; 20% to 25% are singletons and the top ten take around 7.7%. The source of this sequence is an adult woman who had mild COVID-19 (a few samples of this study predate the infection). Cell type and time point are not known. What was sequenced was PBMCs or a T cell subset sorted from them (not recorded which). The chain uses TRBV12-3 or TRBV12-4 and TRBJ1-1; a possible D gene is TRBD1 (6 bases). CDR3 in DNA: TGTGCCAGCAGTTCGGGGGCTACTGAAGCTTTCTTT. Its protein is CASSSGATEAFF.